These T cell receptor beta chains were read from a single sample in a study of CXCR3-negative and CXCR3-positive naive CD8 T cells. From the 5' RACE reads, TCRdb lists one entry per CDR3 protein and no DNA. The table for this sample gives 55,000 to 65,000 distinct CDR3 sequences. What was sequenced was naive CXCR3- CD8+ T cells from blood. The receptor set was obtained from a human donor in good health. Some clones in this sample may be carry-over from other donors' samples. The CDR3 runs from the conserved cysteine through the conserved F or W.

V,J,CDR3
TRBV7-9,TRBJ2-7,CASSHKAGGPYEQYF
TRBV2,TRBJ2-7,CASSRGQEGYEQYF
TRBV28,TRBJ2-1,CASNSGTGAYNEQFF
TRBV29-1,TRBJ2-2,CSVEGAGQGMAGELFF
TRBV7-9,TRBJ2-7,CASAYPSATTRYEQYF
TRBV27,TRBJ2-7,CASTPGEDPYEQYF
TRBV4-1,TRBJ2-7,CASSSRQGDYEQYF
TRBV20-1,TRBJ2-5,CSARDLTSGDQETQYF
TRBV13,TRBJ2-2,CASSHALTGPGELFF
TRBV12-3/TRBV12-4,TRBJ2-3,CASSLRGLGDTQYF
TRBV18,TRBJ2-3,CASSPWEKASGASDTQYF
TRBV28,TRBJ1-4,CASSLPLTGAEKLFF
TRBV29-1,TRBJ2-2,CSVEDQKGQGRSGELFF
TRBV28,TRBJ2-4,CASRPRGDRGRNIQYF
TRBV5-5,TRBJ2-3,CASSLDLARITDTQYF
TRBV3-1,TRBJ2-7,CASSHEGGPVAYEQYF
TRBV6-2/TRBV6-3,TRBJ1-5,CASSQDIENQPQHF
TRBV29-1,TRBJ2-2,CSVEEGQVNTGELFF
TRBV4-3,TRBJ1-2,CASGGATTGYTF
TRBV29-1,TRBJ2-2,CSVFLTGELFF